This T cell receptor beta chain was obtained from a study of early T cells in non-severe SARS-CoV-2 infection. On the study more broadly: Bulk RNA isolated from unsorted whole blood underwent sequencing; chains were not paired. Whole-study findings and limits: Matching results from VDJdb favored anti-spike CD8 responses, leaving private and CD4 specificities undetected.

Individual cDNA molecules were tagged with unique molecular identifiers. MiXCR, run by TCRdb on the 5' RACE reads, gives a single entry per CDR3 protein. The data contain approximately 76,000 distinct CDR3 sequences, 11% to 15% of them singletons. The germline gives CDR1 PRHDT, CDR2 FYEKMQ (reference sequence). CDR3 length: 15 amino acids. V lost 3 bases, J lost 2 bases, and 3 bases stayed unmatched. Concerning this clonotype itself: Antigen unknown.

The material sequenced was whole blood. The J gene is TRBJ2-7, the V gene TRBV13; TRBD2 matches 11 bases. This clonotype was sampled from an adult who was a healthcare worker with PCR-confirmed SARS-CoV-2 infection or an uninfected control (not recorded which). CDR3 region: CASSFRLAGTYEQYF. The DNA for the CDR3 is TGTGCCAGCAGCTTCAGACTAGCGGGAACCTACGAGCAGTACTTC.